This T cell receptor beta chain derives from a study of blood T cell repertoires in COVID-19. Profiled with immunoSEQ multiplex PCR; TCRdb holds only in-frame clones, not every one. The sample lists approximately 35,000 clones, roughly nine tenths occurring once. The CDR3 is made up of 14 amino acids. From germline, CDR1 is SGHTA and CDR2 FQGNSA. V was trimmed by 2 bases and J by 3 bases, leaving 10 bases between them. Sequences were obtained from peripheral blood. The V gene is TRBV7-2, the J gene TRBJ1-2; D is perhaps TRBD1 (5 bases). This receptor was identified in a human donor with active COVID-19. The donor label of this sample is uncertain. The CDR3 here is CASSLFPGDYGYTF. For the CDR3, the DNA is TGTGCCAGCAGCTTATTCCCGGGGGACTATGGCTACACCTTC.